This TCR beta chain was retrieved from a study of CD4 T cells in relation to SARS-CoV-2 and coronaviruses. Study observations and caveats: Crossreactivity was assessed only for spike protein, not other viral proteins.

The unexposed donors gave CD4+ T cells in about 2011-2019, prior to COVID-19. The cells were cultured for approximately 10 days before CD4+ T cells were isolated. In germline, CDR1 is SEHNR, CDR2 FQNEAQ (reference sequence). J was trimmed by 0 bases and V by 5 bases; bases with no gene match: 6. The CDR3 has 15 residues. Measured with immunoSEQ multiplex PCR; TCRdb has only the in-frame clones, and not every one. This table has fewer than 25,000 clones, around 77% appearing once. Of note for this clone: Its antigen remains unknown.

Sequencing used CD4+ T cells from PBMCs, cultured in vitro. The chain joins TRBV7-9 to TRBJ1-1; 7 nucleotides agree with TRBD1. The origin of this receptor is a human donor in good health. The CDR3 sequence: CASSPGTEMNTEAFF. In DNA, the CDR3 is TGTGCCAGCAGCCCCGGGACAGAGATGAACACTGAAGCTTTCTTT.